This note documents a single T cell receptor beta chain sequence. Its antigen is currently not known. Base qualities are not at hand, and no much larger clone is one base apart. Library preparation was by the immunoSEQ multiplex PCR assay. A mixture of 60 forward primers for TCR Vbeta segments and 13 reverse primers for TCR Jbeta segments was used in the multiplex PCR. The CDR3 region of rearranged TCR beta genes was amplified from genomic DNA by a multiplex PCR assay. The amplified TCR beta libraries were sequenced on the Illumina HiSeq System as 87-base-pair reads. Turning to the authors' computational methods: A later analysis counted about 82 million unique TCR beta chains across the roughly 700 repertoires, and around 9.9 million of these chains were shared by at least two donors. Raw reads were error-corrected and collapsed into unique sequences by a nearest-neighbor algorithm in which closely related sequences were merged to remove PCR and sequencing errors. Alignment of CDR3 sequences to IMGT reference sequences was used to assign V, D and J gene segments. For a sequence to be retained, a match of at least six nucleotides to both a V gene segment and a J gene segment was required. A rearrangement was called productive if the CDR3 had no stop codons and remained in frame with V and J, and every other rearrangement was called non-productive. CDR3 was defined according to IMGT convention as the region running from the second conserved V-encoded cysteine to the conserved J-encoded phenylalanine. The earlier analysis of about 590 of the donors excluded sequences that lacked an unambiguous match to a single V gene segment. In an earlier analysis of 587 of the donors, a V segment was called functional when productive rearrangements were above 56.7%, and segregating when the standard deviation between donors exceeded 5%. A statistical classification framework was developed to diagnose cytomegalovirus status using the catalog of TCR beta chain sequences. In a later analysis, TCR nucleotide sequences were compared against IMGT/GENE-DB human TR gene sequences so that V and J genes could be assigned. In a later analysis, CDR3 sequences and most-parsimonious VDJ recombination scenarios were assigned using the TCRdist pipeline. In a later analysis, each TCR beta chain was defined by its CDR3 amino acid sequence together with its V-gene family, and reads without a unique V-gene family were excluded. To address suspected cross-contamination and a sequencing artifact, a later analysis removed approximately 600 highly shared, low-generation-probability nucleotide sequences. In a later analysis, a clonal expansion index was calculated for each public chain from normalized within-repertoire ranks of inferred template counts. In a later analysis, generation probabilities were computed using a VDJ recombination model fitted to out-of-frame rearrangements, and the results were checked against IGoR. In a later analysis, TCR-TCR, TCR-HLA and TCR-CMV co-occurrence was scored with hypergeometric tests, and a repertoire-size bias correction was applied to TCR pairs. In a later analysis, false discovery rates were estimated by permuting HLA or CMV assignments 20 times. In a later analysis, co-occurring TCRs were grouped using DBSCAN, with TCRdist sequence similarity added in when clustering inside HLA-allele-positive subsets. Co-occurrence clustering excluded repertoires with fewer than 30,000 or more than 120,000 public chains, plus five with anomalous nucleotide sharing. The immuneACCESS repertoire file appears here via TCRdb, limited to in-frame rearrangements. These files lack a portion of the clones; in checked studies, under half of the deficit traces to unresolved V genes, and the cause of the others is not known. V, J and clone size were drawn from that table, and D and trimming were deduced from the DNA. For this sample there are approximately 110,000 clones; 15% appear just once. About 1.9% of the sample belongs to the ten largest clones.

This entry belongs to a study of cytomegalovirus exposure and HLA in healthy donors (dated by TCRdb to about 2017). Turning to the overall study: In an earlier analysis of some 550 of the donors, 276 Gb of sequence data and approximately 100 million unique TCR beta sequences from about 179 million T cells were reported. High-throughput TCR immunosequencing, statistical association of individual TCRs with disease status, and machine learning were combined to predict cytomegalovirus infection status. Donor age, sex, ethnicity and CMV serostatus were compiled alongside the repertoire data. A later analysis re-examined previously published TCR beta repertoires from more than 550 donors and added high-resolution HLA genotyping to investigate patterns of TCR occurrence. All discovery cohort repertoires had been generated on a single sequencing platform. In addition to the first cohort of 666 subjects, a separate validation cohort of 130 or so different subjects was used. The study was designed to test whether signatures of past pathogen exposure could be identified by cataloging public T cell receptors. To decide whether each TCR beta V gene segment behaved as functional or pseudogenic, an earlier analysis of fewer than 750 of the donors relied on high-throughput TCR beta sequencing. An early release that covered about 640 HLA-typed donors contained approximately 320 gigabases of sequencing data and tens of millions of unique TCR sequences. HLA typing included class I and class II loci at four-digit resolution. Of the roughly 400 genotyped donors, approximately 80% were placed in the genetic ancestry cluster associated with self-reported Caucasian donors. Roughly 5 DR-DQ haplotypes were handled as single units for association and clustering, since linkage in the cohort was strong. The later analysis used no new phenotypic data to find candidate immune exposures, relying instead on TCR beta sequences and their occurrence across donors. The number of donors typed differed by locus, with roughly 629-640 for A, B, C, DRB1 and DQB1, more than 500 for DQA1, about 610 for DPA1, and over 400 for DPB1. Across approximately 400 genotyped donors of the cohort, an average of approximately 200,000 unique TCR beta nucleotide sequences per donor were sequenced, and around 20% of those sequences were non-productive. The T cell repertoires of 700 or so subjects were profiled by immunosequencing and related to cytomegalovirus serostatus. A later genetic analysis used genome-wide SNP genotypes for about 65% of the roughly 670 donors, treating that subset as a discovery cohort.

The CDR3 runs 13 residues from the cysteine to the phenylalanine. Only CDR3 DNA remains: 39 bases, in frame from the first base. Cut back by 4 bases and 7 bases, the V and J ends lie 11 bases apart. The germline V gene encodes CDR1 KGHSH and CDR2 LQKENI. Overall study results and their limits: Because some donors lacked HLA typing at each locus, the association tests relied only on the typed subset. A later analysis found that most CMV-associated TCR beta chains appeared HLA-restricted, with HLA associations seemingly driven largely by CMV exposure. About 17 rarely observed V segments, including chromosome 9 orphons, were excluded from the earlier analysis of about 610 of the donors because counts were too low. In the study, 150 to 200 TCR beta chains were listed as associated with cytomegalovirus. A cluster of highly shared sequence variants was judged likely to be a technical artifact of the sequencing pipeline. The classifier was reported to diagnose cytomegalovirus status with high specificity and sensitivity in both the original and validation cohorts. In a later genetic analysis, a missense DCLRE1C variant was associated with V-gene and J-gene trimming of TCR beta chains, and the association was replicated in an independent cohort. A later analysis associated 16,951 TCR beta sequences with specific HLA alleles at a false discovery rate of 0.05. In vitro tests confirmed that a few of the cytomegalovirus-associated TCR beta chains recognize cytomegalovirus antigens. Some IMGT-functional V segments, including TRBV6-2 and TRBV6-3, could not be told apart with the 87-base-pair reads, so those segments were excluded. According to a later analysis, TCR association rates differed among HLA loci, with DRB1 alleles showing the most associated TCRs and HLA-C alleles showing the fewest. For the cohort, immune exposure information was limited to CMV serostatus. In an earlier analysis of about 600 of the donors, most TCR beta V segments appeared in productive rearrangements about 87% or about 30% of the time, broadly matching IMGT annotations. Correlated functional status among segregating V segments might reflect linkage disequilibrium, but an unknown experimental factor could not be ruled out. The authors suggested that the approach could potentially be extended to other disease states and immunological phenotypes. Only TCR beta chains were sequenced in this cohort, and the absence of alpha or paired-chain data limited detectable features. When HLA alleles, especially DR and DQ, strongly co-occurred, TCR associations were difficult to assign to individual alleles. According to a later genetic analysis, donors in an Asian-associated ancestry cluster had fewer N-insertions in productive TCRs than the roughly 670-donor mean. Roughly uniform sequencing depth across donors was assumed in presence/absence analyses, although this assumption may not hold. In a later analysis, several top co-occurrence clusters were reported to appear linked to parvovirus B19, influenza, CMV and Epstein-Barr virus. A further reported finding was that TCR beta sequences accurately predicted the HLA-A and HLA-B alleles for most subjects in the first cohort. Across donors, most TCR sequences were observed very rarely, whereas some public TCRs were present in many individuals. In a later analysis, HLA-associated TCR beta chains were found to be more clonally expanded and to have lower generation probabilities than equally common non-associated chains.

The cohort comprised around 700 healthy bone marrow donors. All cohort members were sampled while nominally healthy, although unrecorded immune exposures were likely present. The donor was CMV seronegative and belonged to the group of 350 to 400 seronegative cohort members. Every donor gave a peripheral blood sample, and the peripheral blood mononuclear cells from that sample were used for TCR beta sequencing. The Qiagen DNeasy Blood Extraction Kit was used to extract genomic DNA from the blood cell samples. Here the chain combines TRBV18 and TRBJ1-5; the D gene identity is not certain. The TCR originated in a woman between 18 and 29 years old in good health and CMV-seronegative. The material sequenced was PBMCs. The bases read TGTGCCAGCTCACAAACTGTGGGCCAGCCCCAGCATTTT. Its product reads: CASSQTVGQPQHF.